The rows below give T cell receptor beta chains drawn from one sample of a study of technical replicates of blood from a handful of donors. TCRdb's copy holds only in-frame clones and misses some; the assay was immunoSEQ multiplex PCR. The sample lists about 100,000 clones, roughly 94% occurring once. The specimen sequenced was T cells isolated from PBMCs. Every receptor here comes from a human donor in good health. CDR3s include the opening cysteine and the closing phenylalanine or tryptophan. The order of the fields is V gene, D gene, clone size, J gene, CDR3 protein, CDR3 DNA. The D gene is left open where the match is weak. Only some rows state a clone size, as once, few, many or a class for expanded clones.

v_call: TRBV28
d_call: .
clone_size: .
j_call: TRBJ1-3
cdr3_aa: CATATGYSGNTIYF
cdr3_nt: TGTGCCACAGCCACAGGGTACTCTGGAAACACCATATATTTT

v_call: TRBV30
d_call: TRBD1
clone_size: once
j_call: TRBJ1-4
cdr3_aa: CAWSVQGAEKLFF
cdr3_nt: TGTGCCTGGAGTGTACAGGGGGCTGAAAAACTGTTTTTT

v_call: TRBV29-1
d_call: .
clone_size: .
j_call: TRBJ2-1
cdr3_aa: CSAQDFSYNEQFF
cdr3_nt: TGCAGCGCCCAGGATTTCTCCTACAATGAGCAGTTCTTC

v_call: TRBV7-9
d_call: TRBD1
clone_size: .
j_call: TRBJ1-2
cdr3_aa: CASSHRQGPNYGYTF
cdr3_nt: TGTGCCAGCAGCCATCGACAGGGTCCTAACTATGGCTACACCTTC

v_call: TRBV5-1
d_call: TRBD1
clone_size: .
j_call: TRBJ2-5
cdr3_aa: CASSLGRGFEVEETQYF
cdr3_nt: TGCGCCAGCAGCTTGGGCAGGGGGTTCGAGGTCGAGGAGACCCAGTACTTC

v_call: TRBV4-2
d_call: TRBD2
clone_size: .
j_call: TRBJ2-7
cdr3_aa: CASSRTSGSEEQYF
cdr3_nt: TGTGCCAGCAGCAGGACTAGCGGGTCTGAGGAACAGTACTTC

v_call: TRBV10-1
d_call: TRBD1
clone_size: .
j_call: TRBJ2-1
cdr3_aa: CASRRDRDANEQFF
cdr3_nt: TGCGCCAGCCGAAGGGACAGGGATGCAAATGAGCAGTTCTTC

v_call: TRBV7-6
d_call: TRBD2
clone_size: .
j_call: TRBJ2-3
cdr3_aa: CASSLGPAGVRDTQYF
cdr3_nt: TGTGCCAGCAGCTTAGGCCCAGCGGGAGTGCGGGATACGCAGTATTTT

v_call: TRBV19
d_call: .
clone_size: .
j_call: TRBJ2-7
cdr3_aa: CASQGDNSYEQYF
cdr3_nt: TGTGCCAGCCAAGGGGACAACTCCTACGAGCAGTACTTC

v_call: TRBV7-2
d_call: TRBD2
clone_size: .
j_call: TRBJ2-7
cdr3_aa: CASSLVPSLAGDYEQYF
cdr3_nt: TGTGCCAGCAGCTTAGTCCCTTCGCTAGCGGGAGATTACGAGCAGTACTTC